The 9 T cell receptor beta chains listed next were all sequenced from one sample in a study of blood T cell repertoires in COVID-19. Data came from immunoSEQ multiplex PCR; TCRdb stores just in-frame clones and leaves some out. Here the sample spans about 81,000 clones, about 91% being singletons. The sequenced material came from peripheral blood. These TCRs come from a woman aged 80 or older with active COVID-19.

The chain has TRBV5-6 and TRBJ2-2, with TRBD1 matching 7 bases. V trimming: 4 bases; J trimming: 8 bases; junction bases outside the gene matches: 5. The CDR3 consists of 13 residues. Germline CDR1 is SGHDT and CDR2 is YYEEEE. This CDR3 is CASSETGFGELFF. In DNA form, the CDR3 reads TGTGCCAGCAGCGAGACAGGGTTTGGGGAGCTGTTTTTT. Full variable domain (missing parts from reference TRBV5-6 and TRBJ2-2): DAGVTQSPTHLIKTRGQQVTLRCSPKSGHDTVSWYQQALGQGPQFIFQYYEEEERQRGNFPDRFSGHQFPNYSSELNVNALLLGDSALYLCASSETGFGELFFGEGSRLTVL.

The chain couples TRBV7-9 to TRBJ2-7, with a weak D call TRBD2 (7 bases). The V end lost 5 bases, the J end lost 3 bases, and 20 bases lay between the germline ends. CDR3 size: 16 residues. From germline, CDR1 is SEHNR and CDR2 FQNEAQ (reference sequence). The CDR3 bases are TGTGCCAGCAGCATATTTCGAGGGGGGGCAAGCTACGAGCAGTACTTC. Translating gives CASSIFRGGASYEQYF.

The genes are TRBV28 and TRBJ2-1, with TRBD1 matching over 7 bases. The trim removed 4 bases at V and 2 bases at J, leaving 8 bases unmatched. CDR3 length: 16 amino acids. Germline CDR1 MDHEN, CDR2 SYDVKM. CDR3 DNA: TGTGCCAGCAGTTCCGAAGGGGACAGACCCTACAATGAGCAGTTCTTC. As protein: CASSSEGDRPYNEQFF.

This clone was seen just once. CDR3 DNA: TGTGCCAGCAGTTTATCAGCGGGACGAGAGACCCAGTACTTC. Protein: CASSLSAGRETQYF. The V gene is TRBV28, the J gene TRBJ2-5; TRBD2 aligns across 7 bases. V lost 1 base, J lost 4 bases, and 3 bases stayed unmatched. The CDR3 spans 14 residues. Germline lookup yields CDR1 MDHEN and CDR2 SYDVKM.

The rearrangement links TRBV30 to TRBJ1-4, with a possible D match to TRBD1 (6 bases). Per the germline V gene, CDR1 is GTSNPN and CDR2 is SVGIG (reference sequence). Trimming removed 6 bases from V and 0 bases from J, with 11 bases in between. This CDR3 is 14 amino acids long. The CDR3 loop is CACNTGPTNEKLFF. As DNA, the CDR3 is TGTGCCTGTAATACAGGGCCAACTAATGAAAAACTGTTTTTT.

The rearrangement joins TRBV29-1 to TRBJ2-3; no firm D call. The CDR3 runs 10 residues. The V end was cut by 4 bases, the J end by 8 bases, with 7 bases between. Per the germline V gene, CDR1 is SQVTM and CDR2 is ANQGSEA. This CDR3 reads CSVVELTQYF. In nucleotides, the CDR3 is TGCAGCGTTGTTGAACTTACGCAGTATTTT.

The chain's CDR3 is CASSARGQLTDTQYF. CDR3 DNA: TGTGCCAGCAGCGCCAGGGGGCAACTCACAGATACGCAGTATTTT. The chain uses TRBV7-2 and TRBJ2-3; 8 nucleotides align to TRBD1. The J segment lost 2 bases and the V segment lost 5 bases, leaving 6 bases of the junction unmatched. This CDR3 is built from 15 residues. In germline, CDR1 is SGHTA, CDR2 FQGNSA.

The V call is TRBV3-1 (or the pseudogene TRBV3-2), the J call TRBJ2-5; 7 bases match TRBD2. The V gene end was trimmed by 6 bases and the J gene end by 3 bases; junction bases not matched to a gene: 7. Germline V gives CDR1 LGHDT, CDR2 YNNKEL (reference sequence). The CDR3 is 14 residues long. CDR3 coding DNA: TGTGCCAGCAGACTCCCCCGGGGGGAAGAGACCCAGTACTTC. Translated: CASRLPRGEETQYF.

The rearrangement uses TRBV12-5 and TRBJ1-2; no clear D. The CDR3 is 13 residues long. Trimming removed 3 bases at V and 8 bases at J, with 13 bases between. CDR1 and CDR2 (germline): LGHNT, FRNRAP. The CDR3 here is CASGFSGVPGYTF. For the CDR3, the DNA is TGTGCTAGTGGTTTTAGCGGGGTTCCAGGCTACACCTTC. The entire variable domain, with the rest obtained from reference TRBV12-5 and TRBJ1-2, is as follows: DARVTQTPRHKVTEMGQEVTMRCQPILGHNTVFWYRQTMMQGLELLAYFRNRAPLDDSGMPKDRFSAEMPDATLATLKIQPSEPRDSAVYFCASGFSGVPGYTFGSGTRLTVV.